This TCR beta chain came from a study of cytomegalovirus exposure and HLA in healthy donors. The CDR3 consists of 17 residues. V shed 1 base, J shed 4 bases, and the junction held 10 bases outside the gene matches. CDR1 is SGHTA and CDR2 is FQGTGA in the germline V gene. Both 60 Vbeta primers and 13 Jbeta primers went into the PCR. Assay used: immunoSEQ multiplex PCR; TCRdb lists only in-frame clones, some missing. The table shows about 200,000 clones, with 80% occurring only once. V and J are TRBV7-3 and TRBJ2-5; TRBD2 agrees at 9 bases. This receptor was identified in a woman aged 40 to 50 in good health and CMV-seronegative. Sequenced sample: PBMCs. Here the CDR3 reads CASSLKSAGGPRETQYF. The DNA for the CDR3 is TGTGCCAGCAGCTTAAAGTCCGCGGGAGGGCCTCGAGAGACCCAGTACTTC.